Shown below are 7 T cell receptor beta chains from a single sample sequenced in a study of CD8+CD57+ T cells in acquired aplastic anemia. Only patients with CD8+CD57+ cell expansion on flow cytometry were chosen for sequencing. Profiling that covered TCR beta VDJ and CDR3 relied on genomic DNA as its template. TCRdb recomputed calls from the reads with MiXCR, one row per CDR3 protein. The sample holds about 200,000 distinct CDR3 sequences; about half are singletons and the top ten take about 20%. Source material: sorted CD4+, CD8+, or CD8+CD57+ T cells (not recorded which) from PBMCs. The receptors derive from a human donor with aplastic anemia.

This clonotype was counted between two and nine times. The genes are TRBV2 and TRBJ1-1; TRBD1 is a possible D gene (6 bases). Looked up from germline, CDR1 is SNHLY and CDR2 is FYNNEI. V lost 5 bases, J lost 4 bases, and 8 bases lay in between. The CDR3 extends over 12 amino acids. The CDR3 DNA reads as TGTGCCAGCAGTCCGACAGGCACTGAAGCTTTCTTT. Translation gives CASSPTGTEAFF.

This clonotype was detected a few times. The V call is TRBV19, the J call TRBJ2-5, with 8 bases lining up with TRBD1. With V trimmed by 3 bases and J by 5 bases, 5 bases remained unmatched. CDR1 and CDR2 (germline): LNHDA, SQIVND (reference sequence). This CDR3 comprises 14 residues. The CDR3 protein is CASSIGQGQETQYF. The CDR3 DNA reads TGTGCCAGTAGTATCGGACAGGGCCAGGAGACCCAGTACTTC.

The chain links TRBV24-1 to TRBJ2-3; the D call may be TRBD1 or TRBD2 (6 bases each). The CDR3 sequence is 14 residues long. V was pared by 5 bases and J by 5 bases, with 13 bases between. CDR1 is KGHDR, CDR2 SFDVKD, per germline. The CDR3, as DNA: TGTGCCACCAGTGTTGGGGGGCGCATAGATACGCAGTATTTT. The encoded protein is CATSVGGRIDTQYF.

This clonotype was counted at least ten times. A read error may produce the germline difference seen at one junction end. V and J are TRBV6-1 and TRBJ1-4; 8 positions agree with TRBD1. Looked up from germline, CDR1 is MNHNS and CDR2 is SASEGT. The CDR3 loop spans 13 amino acids. CDR3: CASGDRGGEKLFF. In DNA form, the CDR3 reads TGTGCCAGCGGTGACAGGGGCGGCGAAAAACTGTTTTTT.

This clonotype was observed a handful of times. The CDR3 DNA reads as TGTGCCAGCAGCGTAGGACAGGAGCCCTACGAGCAGTACTTC. It is translated as CASSVGQEPYEQYF. The V call is TRBV9, the J call TRBJ2-7; D might be TRBD1 (6 bases). The CDR3 is made up of 14 amino acids. V lost 0 bases and J 2 bases, leaving 9 bases between the germline ends. Germline V CDR1 and CDR2: SGDLS, YYNGEE.

The genes are TRBV19 and TRBJ2-1; possible D gene TRBD2, 6 bases. Germline CDR1 LNHDA, CDR2 SQIVND (reference sequence). Trimming cost V 5 bases and J 9 bases, with 14 bases left between them. The CDR3 has 13 amino acids. The CDR3: CASSVAWGVEQFF. For the CDR3, the DNA is TGTGCCAGTAGTGTCGCCTGGGGGGTTGAGCAGTTCTTC.

This chain links TRBV7-2 with TRBJ1-6; 10 bases fit TRBD1. CDR1 and CDR2 from the germline V gene are SGHTA and FQGNSA. Trimming at V came to 1 base and at J to 10 bases, leaving 4 bases not matched to a gene. There are 15 residues in the CDR3. The CDR3 region is CASSLGRDRGSPLHF. The CDR3 nucleotides are TGTGCCAGCAGCTTAGGCCGGGACAGGGGCTCACCCCTCCACTTT.